The clone carrying this T cell receptor (beta chain) was seen a few times. Its antigen is not known. This sample is part of a study of molecular identifiers for immune sequencing clone quantification. Study outcomes and limitations: Over 97% of CMV-specific effector molecules, but under 1% of naive ones, were in clones above 20 copies. Identical TCR molecules can share a barcode, and this sharing could underestimate highly expanded clone sizes.

The ends were cut back, 3 bases at V and 1 base at J, with 15 bases in the middle. CDR1 is MNHEY and CDR2 is SMNVEV in the germline V gene (reference sequence). This CDR3 has 16 residues. From the PCR reads, TCRdb called clonotypes with MiXCR, one entry per CDR3 protein. The sample has a few hundred thousand distinct CDR3 sequences, 25% seen once. Naive CD8 libraries came from approximately 20,000 to 1,000,000 sorted cells with 10%, 30% or 50% RNA. Specimen: naive CD8+ T cells from blood, with Jurkat cell RNA spiked in. Subset given: FACS-sorted CD8+CD4-CCR7+CD45RA+ naive T cells. The receptor comes from a human donor in good health. Some libraries in this study had Jurkat cell RNA spiked in. V usage is TRBV27 and J usage is TRBJ2-5, with D unresolved. The CDR3 reads CASSLSARAFQETQYF. The DNA of the CDR3 is TGTGCCAGCAGTTTGTCAGCTAGGGCCTTCCAAGAGACCCAGTACTTC.